The 29 T cell receptor beta chains given below trace back to one sample, sequenced in a study of T cells in Graves' hyperthyroidism and ophthalmopathy. From RNA transcripts, TCR beta CDR3 regions were amplified. Researchers ran a first-round RT-PCR on the TCR CDR3 using the HTBI primer set. TCRdb reprocessed the multiplex PCR reads with MiXCR, giving one entry per CDR3 protein. The data show 30,000 to 35,000 distinct CDR3 sequences, with under 65% seen just once and around a quarter held by the top ten. Sample: blood. All receptors come from a woman in her thirties or forties with Graves' ophthalmopathy.

As regards this clonotype: Since no conserved phenylalanine or tryptophan closes the CDR3, a read error is the likely cause. The DNA is left out, because the CDR3 cannot be placed on it with certainty; the CDR3 is given as TCRdb lists it. The V call is TRBV7-3, the J call TRBJ1-4. Termini included, the CDR3 measures 16 amino acids. CDR1 is SGHTA and CDR2 is FQGTGA in the germline V gene. CDR3 sequence reads: CASSPSGGSYEQYFGP.

Details on this clonotype: This may stem from a read error, because a much larger clone lies one nucleotide away. J is TRBJ2-3 and V is TRBV28; D gene unclear. Germline V gives CDR1 MDHEN, CDR2 SYDVKM. The CDR3 is made up of 14 amino acids. The germline V and J ends were trimmed by 5 bases and 3 bases, with 12 bases remaining between them. CDR3 DNA sequence: TGTGCCAGCAGTCTTGTTTTAGGAACAGATACGCAGTATTTT. Amino acid sequence: CASSLVLGTDTQYF. Looking up the rest from reference TRBV28 and TRBJ2-3 gives the full variable domain: DVKVTQSSRYLVKRTGEKVFLECVQDMDHENMFWYRQDPGLGLRLIYFSYDVKMKEKGDIPEGYSVSREKKERFSLILESASTNQTSMYLCASSLVLGTDTQYFGPGTRLTVL.

There are many counts of this clonotype. The rearrangement uses TRBV20-1 and TRBJ1-5; maybe TRBD1 (6 bases). V was trimmed by 6 bases and J by 1 base, leaving 22 bases between them. CDR1 and CDR2 from the germline V gene are DFQATT and SNEGSKA (reference sequence). The CDR3 consists of 17 residues. CDR3 protein: CSALVGGGARSNQPQHF. Here the CDR3 DNA reads TGCAGTGCCCTAGTCGGTGGGGGGGCGCGGAGCAATCAGCCCCAGCATTTT.

The chain is built from TRBV24-1 and TRBJ1-4; D is unresolved. This CDR3 contains 9 residues. The germline V gene has CDR1 KGHDR and CDR2 SFDVKD. The CDR3 DNA reads TGTGCAACTAATGAAAAACTGTTTTTT. Encoded protein: CATNEKLFF.

Concerning this clonotype: One end of the junction does not line up with germline, which may come from a read error. The rearrangement joins TRBV7-6 to TRBJ2-5; no reliable D call. The CDR3 extends over 16 amino acids. The germline gives CDR1 SGHVS, CDR2 FNYEAQ. CDR3 loop: CASSLGVPGVMETLYF. The CDR3 DNA reads as TGTGCCAGCAGCTTAGGAGTACCGGGTGTGATGGAGACCCTGTACTTC.

Notes on this clonotype: No conserved phenylalanine or tryptophan ends this CDR3, so it is likely a read error. Because the CDR3's place on the DNA is in doubt, the DNA is left out and the CDR3 is given as listed by TCRdb. The chain combines TRBV14 with TRBJ1-1; whether TRBD1, the table's D call, matches the DNA was not checked. Germline CDR1 reads SGHDN; CDR2 reads FVKESK. With termini counted, the CDR3 has 17 amino acids. This CDR3 is CASSQGSFGRGDTEAFC.

This clonotype was observed at least ten times. The J gene is TRBJ1-2, the V gene TRBV12-3 or TRBV12-4; D unresolved. Trimming pared 4 bases from V and 2 bases from J, leaving 11 bases between. The CDR3 loop spans 14 amino acids. CDR3 region: CASSSIGTNYGYTF. The CDR3 bases are TGTGCCAGCAGTTCGATAGGAACGAACTATGGCTACACCTTC.

The CDR3 protein is CASSETHRDASTDTQYF. CDR3 nucleotide sequence: TGTGCCAGCAGTGAAACGCACAGGGACGCTAGCACAGATACGCAGTATTTT. V gene TRBV2 combines with J gene TRBJ2-3; perhaps TRBD1 as D (6 bases). Looked up from germline, CDR1 is SNHLY and CDR2 is FYNNEI. This CDR3 is 17 amino acids long. Trimming stripped 2 bases from V and 0 bases from J, with 15 bases between.

In this sample, this clonotype turned up many times. The CDR3 loop is CASSWEGRAGELFF. The DNA for the CDR3 is TGTGCCAGCAGCTGGGAAGGTCGCGCCGGGGAGCTGTTTTTT. The rearrangement links TRBV7-6 to TRBJ2-2; D ambiguous. The CDR3 covers 14 residues. V lost 4 bases to trimming and J lost 6 bases, with 12 bases between them. Germline CDR1 is SGHVS and CDR2 is FNYEAQ.

The chain has TRBV24-1 and TRBJ1-5, with 9 bases lining up with TRBD1. This CDR3 region has 16 residues. The trim removed 4 bases at V and 4 bases at J, leaving 7 bases unmatched. The V gene's germline CDR1 is KGHDR and CDR2 SFDVKD. The DNA for the CDR3 is TGTGCCACCAGTGAGGGGGGGACAGGGCCTAATCAGCCCCAGCATTTT. Amino acid sequence: CATSEGGTGPNQPQHF.

For this clonotype: A read error may be the cause here, since a much bigger clone is one base away. The gene calls are TRBV28 and TRBJ2-2, with D possibly matching TRBD2 (6 bases). Looked up from germline, CDR1 is MDHEN and CDR2 is SYDVKM. The CDR3 totals 16 residues. V was cut by 3 bases and J by 0 bases, with 11 bases left in between. This CDR3 is CASSFERAANTGELFF. The CDR3 DNA reads TGTGCCAGCAGTTTCGAGCGGGCCGCGAACACCGGGGAGCTGTTTTTT.

The chain is built from TRBV3-1 and TRBJ2-3; D perhaps matches TRBD2 (5 bases). Trimming cost V 4 bases and J 5 bases, with 10 bases left between them. CDR1 LGHDT and CDR2 YNNKEL come from the germline V gene (reference sequence). The CDR3 sequence is 13 residues long. CDR3: CASSRSGLDTQYF. Here the CDR3 DNA reads TGTGCCAGCAGCCGGAGCGGTTTAGATACGCAGTATTTT.

This clonotype was found once. V and J are TRBV7-2 and TRBJ2-7; 10 bases are a match to TRBD2. From germline, CDR1 is SGHTA and CDR2 FQGNSA. J gave up 0 bases and V 5 bases, and 4 bases lay outside the gene matches. The CDR3 has 15 amino acids. This CDR3 reads CASSATSGNSYEQYF. The CDR3 bases are TGTGCCAGCAGCGCTACTAGCGGGAACTCCTACGAGCAGTACTTC.

About this clonotype: The conserved final phenylalanine or tryptophan is absent from the CDR3, which likely points to a read error. V is TRBV19 and J is TRBJ2-3; D gene unclear. V was trimmed by 6 bases and J by 11 bases, leaving 21 bases between them. Germline values: CDR1 LNHDA, CDR2 SQIVND (reference sequence). This CDR3 has 14 amino acids. The CDR3 is CASSRTDQYNEQYC. CDR3 DNA sequence: TGTGCCAGTAGCCGGACCGATCAATACAATGAGCAGTATTGT.

This clonotype was detected many times. V and J are TRBV19 and TRBJ1-1, with 7 nucleotides matching TRBD1. The J segment lost 5 bases and the V segment lost 5 bases, leaving 2 bases of the junction unmatched. Germline CDR1 LNHDA, CDR2 SQIVND (reference sequence). This CDR3 is 12 amino acids long. DNA of the CDR3: TGTGCCAGTAGTTTCAGGGGGACTGAAGCTTTCTTT. It specifies CASSFRGTEAFF.

This clonotype was counted once. The V and J genes are TRBV6-1 and TRBJ1-5; the match to TRBD1 covers 7 bases. The germline V gene encodes CDR1 MNHNS and CDR2 SASEGT. This CDR3 is built from 12 residues. Losses at the gene ends were 8 bases for V and 6 bases for J; bases not matched to a gene: 4. The chain's CDR3 is CASRTGSQPQHF. The CDR3, as DNA: TGTGCCAGCCGGACAGGATCTCAGCCCCAGCATTTT.

Ten or more counts support this clonotype. CDR3 sequence reads: CASSLTGRADYGYTF. CDR3 nucleotides: TGTGCCAGCAGCTTAACGGGCAGGGCGGACTATGGCTACACCTTC. The chain recombines TRBV7-3 with TRBJ1-2; the D gene is possibly TRBD1 (5 bases). CDR1 SGHTA and CDR2 FQGTGA come from the germline V gene. V gave up 0 bases and J gave up 3 bases, with 11 bases separating them. The length of the CDR3 is 15 residues.

This clonotype has a count of ten or more. The chain uses TRBV6-5 and TRBJ1-5; no reliable D call. CDR1 and CDR2 (germline): MNHEY, SVGAGI. CDR3 length equals 13 residues. Trimming took 6 bases from V and 1 from J, leaving 7 bases between them. The CDR3, as DNA: TGTGCCAGCAGCAGACGGAGCAATCAGCCCCAGCATTTT. Residues: CASSRRSNQPQHF.

The chain couples TRBV7-2 to TRBJ1-2; D is ambiguous. The V end lost 11 bases, the J end lost 6 bases, and 22 bases lay between the germline ends. Germline values: CDR1 SGHTA, CDR2 FQGNSA. The CDR3 length is 14 residues. The CDR3 region has the DNA TGTGCCTGGGCCCAAGCCGGACGTGGGAATGGCTACACCTTC. This encodes CAWAQAGRGNGYTF.

The chain employs TRBV20-1 and TRBJ2-5; 10 nucleotides agree with TRBD2. Germline V gene sequence: CDR1 DFQATT, CDR2 SNEGSKA (reference sequence). V lost 3 bases and J lost 7; bases outside the gene matches: 11. The CDR3 is 15 residues long. The CDR3 sequence is CSASTRAGGRGTQYF. CDR3 nucleotide sequence: TGCAGTGCTAGTACTAGAGCGGGGGGGAGAGGGACCCAGTACTTC.

V is TRBV12-5 and J is TRBJ2-7, with D possibly being TRBD2 (6 bases). Deletions cut 7 bases from V and 4 bases from J, with 14 bases between. Per the germline V gene, CDR1 is LGHNT and CDR2 is FRNRAP. The CDR3 covers 13 residues. The CDR3 protein is CASASRDSYEQYF. The CDR3 region has the DNA TGTGCTAGTGCCAGCCGGGACTCATACGAGCAGTACTTC.

The chain combines TRBV2 with TRBJ2-7; 7 positions match TRBD2. Germline V CDR1 and CDR2: SNHLY, FYNNEI. J gave up 3 bases and V 3 bases, and 8 bases lay outside the gene matches. The CDR3 has 15 amino acids. The CDR3 DNA reads TGTGCCAGCAGTGACCCAATGGGAGGGATCTACGAGCAGTACTTC. Translating it yields CASSDPMGGIYEQYF.

This clonotype was seen many times. This chain connects TRBV25-1 to TRBJ2-1, with 13 bases lining up with TRBD2. J lost 9 bases, V lost 3 bases, and 11 bases had no gene match. The CDR3 has 17 residues. The V gene's germline CDR1 is MGHDK and CDR2 SYGVNS. CDR3 in DNA: TGTGCCAGCAGTGACCCCTCACTAGCGGGAGGGCCGGGTGAGCAGTTCTTC. Its protein product is CASSDPSLAGGPGEQFF.

This clonotype was seen at least ten times. V is TRBV12-5 and J is TRBJ2-2; tentative D call: TRBD1 (7 bases). Trimming shortened V by 3 bases and J by 2 bases, and 13 bases separated the two germline ends. The CDR3 runs 16 residues. CDR1 and CDR2 from the germline V gene are LGHNT and FRNRAP. The CDR3 is CASGLGGGVNTGELFF. The CDR3 DNA reads TGTGCTAGTGGTTTAGGAGGGGGCGTTAACACCGGGGAGCTGTTTTTT.

V and J are TRBV28 and TRBJ2-2, with D possibly TRBD1 on 5 matching bases. V lost 2 bases to trimming and J lost 4 bases, with 5 bases between them. The length of the CDR3 is 13 residues. The germline CDR1 and CDR2 sequences are MDHEN and SYDVKM. The CDR3 reads CASSLRGTGELFF. CDR3 nucleotide sequence: TGTGCCAGCAGTTTAAGGGGCACCGGGGAGCTGTTTTTT.

This clonotype was counted many times. The CDR3 DNA reads as TGTGCCAGCAGCGTAGGAGGCGGTGGGGGCCCCCTCTCCTACGAGCAGTACTTC. It specifies CASSVGGGGGPLSYEQYF. The rearrangement joins TRBV9 to TRBJ2-7; possible D gene TRBD1, 6 bases. Germline lookup yields CDR1 SGDLS and CDR2 YYNGEE. The CDR3 contains 18 residues. V gave up 0 bases and J gave up 0 bases, with 19 bases separating them.

The CDR3 DNA sequence: TGTGCCAGCAGCCAAGAAGCGGGGTACCAAGAGACCCAGTACTTC. It yields the protein CASSQEAGYQETQYF. This chain joins TRBV7-6 and TRBJ2-5; TRBD2 agrees at 7 bases. The germline gives CDR1 SGHVS, CDR2 FNYEAQ. The CDR3 is made up of 15 amino acids. The V segment lost 5 bases and the J segment 0 bases; nucleotides outside the gene matches: 6.

The V and J genes are TRBV7-2 and TRBJ2-7; 14 bases fit TRBD2. CDR3 length: 15 residues. The germline CDR1 and CDR2 sequences are SGHTA and FQGNSA. J lost 5 bases, V lost 9 bases, and 9 bases had no gene match. The CDR3 sequence is CASSRLAGGLDEQYF. CDR3 DNA sequence: TGTGCCAGTAGCAGACTAGCGGGAGGGCTGGACGAGCAGTACTTC.

V usage is TRBV6-5 and J usage is TRBJ2-6, with D perhaps TRBD2 (5 bases). V dropped 2 bases and J dropped 15 bases, with 11 bases sitting between them. The V gene's germline CDR1 is MNHEY and CDR2 SVGAGI. The length of the CDR3 is 12 residues. CDR3 nucleotide sequence: TGTGCCAGCAGTTACCCTAGCCCGACCCTGACTTTC. It is translated as CASSYPSPTLTF.